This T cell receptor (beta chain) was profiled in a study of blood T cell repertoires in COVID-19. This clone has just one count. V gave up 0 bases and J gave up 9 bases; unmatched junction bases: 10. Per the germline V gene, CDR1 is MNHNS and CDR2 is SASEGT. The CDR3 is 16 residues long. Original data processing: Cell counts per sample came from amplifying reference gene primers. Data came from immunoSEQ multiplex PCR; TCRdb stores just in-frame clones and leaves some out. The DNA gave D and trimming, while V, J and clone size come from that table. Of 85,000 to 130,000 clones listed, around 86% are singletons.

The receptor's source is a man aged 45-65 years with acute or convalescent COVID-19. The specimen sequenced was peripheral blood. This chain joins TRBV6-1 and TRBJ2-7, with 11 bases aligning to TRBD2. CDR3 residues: CASSEAQLAGDLGQYF. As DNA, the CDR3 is TGTGCCAGCAGTGAAGCGCAACTAGCGGGAGACCTGGGGCAGTACTTC.